This T cell receptor (beta chain) was sequenced in a study of human T cells and chemical hapten exposure. Study-level information: Diphenylcyclopropenone was administered weekly to the scalp of patients throughout the roughly 25-week study. Patch tests applied 0.01% DPC to the upper back and were scored after 6 days.

This clonotype was recorded a few times. Documented treatment: therapeutic diphenylcyclopropenone sensitization with weekly scalp DPC. Ahead of each patch test application, blood was drawn. The library labeled individual cDNA molecules by adding unique molecular identifiers to them. Authors' processing steps: Samples contained a median of 95,638 TCRs, with a range of about 23,224 to 690,600. MiXCR was run by TCRdb on the reads, yielding one entry per CDR3 protein. None of the V and J calls come from the authors' own analysis; TCRdb made them. The repertoire holds 2,000 or so distinct CDR3 sequences, with approximately 50% as singletons. The sequenced sample was whole blood, obtained before DPC sensitization or 2, 6, or about 24 weeks after (not recorded which). The receptor was derived from an adult with alopecia areata. Some clones in this sample may be carry-over from other donors' samples. This table probably holds off-target reads from a library built for another chain.

CDR3 in DNA: TGTGCCAGCAGCTCAGGCAGGGTCATAGATACGCAGTATTTT. This gives the protein CASSSGRVIDTQYF. The chain carries TRBV12-3 or TRBV12-4 and TRBJ2-3; possible D gene TRBD1, 5 bases. The CDR3 has 14 amino acids. V lost 6 bases to trimming and J lost 5 bases, with 15 bases between them.